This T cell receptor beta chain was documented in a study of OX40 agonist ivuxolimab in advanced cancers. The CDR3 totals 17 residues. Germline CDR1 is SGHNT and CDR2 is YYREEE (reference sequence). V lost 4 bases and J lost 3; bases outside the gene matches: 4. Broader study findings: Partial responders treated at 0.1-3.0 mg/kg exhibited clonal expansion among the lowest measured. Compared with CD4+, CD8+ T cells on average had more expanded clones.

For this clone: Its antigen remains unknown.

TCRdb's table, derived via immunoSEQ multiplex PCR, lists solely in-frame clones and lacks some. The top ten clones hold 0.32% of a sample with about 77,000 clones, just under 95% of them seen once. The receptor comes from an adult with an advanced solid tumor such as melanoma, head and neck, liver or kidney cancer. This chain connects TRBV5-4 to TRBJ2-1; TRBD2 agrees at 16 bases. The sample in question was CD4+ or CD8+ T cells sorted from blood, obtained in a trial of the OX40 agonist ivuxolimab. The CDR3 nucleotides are TGTGCCAGCAGCACGGGACTAGCGGGAGGGATCTACAATGAGCAGTTCTTC. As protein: CASSTGLAGGIYNEQFF.